This T cell receptor beta chain was identified during a study of response to subunit inactivated influenza vaccine. On this clonotype itself: The antigen is undetermined.

Looked up from germline, CDR1 is SGHDT and CDR2 is YYEEEE. This CDR3 has 17 residues. The trim removed 0 bases at V and 1 base at J, leaving 4 bases unmatched. Study-level findings and limits: It was the authors' suggestion that each seasonal influenza vaccination recruits few new T cells.

Each CDR3 protein is one row after TCRdb ran MiXCR on the RT-PCR reads. This sample carries 150,000 to 200,000 distinct CDR3 sequences, over 9.5% of them seen once, and the ten largest clones take 25% to 30%. These data were likewise used in another study, on T cells expressing NK-cell markers. That study reports: The TCR beta cDNA came from 5'RACE template switching with UMIs. The TCR beta repertoires originated in sorted CD3+CD56+NKG2C+, CD3+CD56+NKG2C- and CD3+CD56-NKG2C+ T cells. Several experiments employed an anti-gamma-delta TCR antibody to confine sorting to alpha-beta TCR T cells. The study found these clonotypes also leading the CD3+CD56-NKG2C+ fraction in a few donors.

The sample in question was CD8+ T cells sorted from PBMCs, obtained 11 to 12 days after vaccination. This chain uses TRBV5-6 with TRBJ2-1; TRBD2 agrees at 10 bases. The TCR originated in a man aged 50 or older who received an inactivated influenza vaccine. The CDR3 region has the DNA TGTGCCAGCAGCTTGGGACTAGCGGGCCTTTCCTACAATGAGCAGTTCTTC. Translation: CASSLGLAGLSYNEQFF.